The table lists the clone carrying this T cell receptor beta chain with many counts. The sample is drawn from a study of T cells in Graves' hyperthyroidism and ophthalmopathy. Germline CDR1 and CDR2: MNHEY and SVGEGT. This CDR3 contains 13 residues. The junction had 2 bases not matched to a gene; V was cut back by 0 bases and J by 13 bases. RNA transcripts gave rise to amplified TCR beta CDR3 regions. When the TCR CDR3 underwent first-round RT-PCR, the HTBI primer set was used. Each CDR3 protein gets one entry after TCRdb re-called the multiplex PCR reads with MiXCR. The data show approximately 410,000 distinct CDR3 sequences, with over 12% seen just once and about 13% held by the top ten.

Sequencing was carried out using blood. The receptor's source is a man in his late teens or twenties with Graves' ophthalmopathy. The chain couples TRBV6-2 or TRBV6-3 to TRBJ2-1; 11 positions agree with TRBD2. CDR3 bases: TGTGCCAGCAGTTACTCGCTAGCGGGGGGACAGTTCTTC. Residues: CASSYSLAGGQFF.